The 14 T cell receptor beta chains below all came from one sample that was sequenced in a study of blood T cells in healthy people across ages. The use of a sample-barcoded 5' primer and a J-beta primer mix characterized a second PCR of roughly 7 to 11 cycles. TCRdb reprocessed the 5' RACE reads with MiXCR, giving one entry per CDR3 protein. The data contain about 1.1 million distinct CDR3 sequences, roughly two fifths of them singletons. Sequencing was carried out using blood. The receptors come from a man in his late teens or twenties in good health.

The count of this clonotype is one. V gene TRBV20-1 combines with J gene TRBJ1-5; 8 bases map to TRBD1. CDR3 length equals 16 residues. Germline loops: CDR1 DFQATT, CDR2 SNEGSKA (reference sequence). V was pared by 3 bases and J by 3 bases, with 10 bases of the junction left unmatched. The CDR3 DNA is TGCAGTGCTAGTCAGTCCAGGGGGCTTGACAATCAGCCCCAGCATTTT. This translates into CSASQSRGLDNQPQHF.

Here the CDR3 reads CASSADLGTLNEQYF. Here the CDR3 DNA reads TGCGCCAGCAGCGCCGATTTAGGAACCCTCAATGAGCAGTACTTC. V is TRBV5-1 and J is TRBJ2-7; D is unresolved. The CDR3 runs 15 residues. The germline V gene encodes CDR1 SGHRS and CDR2 YFSETQ. With 4 bases removed from V and 7 bases from J, the gap between germline ends came to 21 bases.

This clonotype was detected once. The rearrangement uses TRBV7-2 and TRBJ2-1, with TRBD2 identical over 10 bases. The germline CDR1 and CDR2 sequences are SGHTA and FQGNSA. The CDR3 is 15 amino acids. Trimming removed 11 bases from V and 3 bases from J; junction bases left unmatched: 10. CDR3 protein: CAWSLTSGVYNEQFF. The CDR3 DNA sequence: TGTGCCTGGAGCCTTACTAGCGGGGTCTACAATGAGCAGTTCTTC.

The chain joins TRBV11-2 to TRBJ2-1, with D perhaps TRBD1 (5 bases). The CDR3 runs 14 residues. V was trimmed by 4 bases and J by 7 bases, leaving 14 bases between them. Germline CDR1 and CDR2: SGHAT and FQNNGV. The CDR3 DNA follows: TGTGCCAGCAGCTCGCAGGGCATTGCAAATGAGCAGTTCTTC. Its protein is CASSSQGIANEQFF. Complete variable domain (other parts from reference TRBV11-2 and TRBJ2-1): EAGVAQSPRYKIIEKRQSVAFWCNPISGHATLYWYQQILGQGPKLLIQFQNNGVVDDSQLPKDRFSAERLKGVDSTLKIQPAKLEDSAVYLCASSSQGIANEQFFGPGTRLTVL.

The genes are TRBV7-2 and TRBJ1-4, with a tentative D call TRBD1 (6 bases). The V end was cut by 6 bases, the J end by 8 bases, with 19 bases between. The CDR3 is made up of 15 amino acids. CDR1 and CDR2 from the germline V gene are SGHTA and FQGNSA. The CDR3 DNA reads as TGTGCCAGCAGACCTACTATAGGGGGGTCGGAAAAACTGTTTTTT. Translation: CASRPTIGGSEKLFF.

V and J are TRBV4-1 and TRBJ2-1, with D tentatively TRBD1 (5 bases). This CDR3 region has 18 residues. In germline, CDR1 is MGHRA, CDR2 YSYEKL. V dropped 0 bases and J dropped 1 base, with 16 bases sitting between them. The CDR3 DNA sequence: TGCGCCAGCAGCCAAGAACGTTCCGGCAGGGTGTCCTACAATGAGCAGTTCTTC. Translated, it gives CASSQERSGRVSYNEQFF.

V and J are TRBV25-1 and TRBJ1-6; no clear D gene. The CDR3 spans 14 residues. In germline, CDR1 is MGHDK, CDR2 SYGVNS. Trimming stripped 3 bases from V and 6 bases from J, with 9 bases between. CDR3 in DNA: TGTGCCAGCAGTGAGGCAGGCTCTAATTCACCCCTCCACTTT. It yields the protein CASSEAGSNSPLHF.

This chain links TRBV9 with TRBJ1-6, with 9 bases that match TRBD1. CDR3 length equals 17 residues. V dropped 4 bases and J dropped 10; count of bases not matched to a gene: 15. The germline V gene encodes CDR1 SGDLS and CDR2 YYNGEE. CDR3 loop: CASSPRVTGGSSSPLHF. CDR3 in DNA: TGTGCCAGCAGCCCCCGGGTTACAGGGGGCTCGAGCTCACCCCTCCACTTT.

A word on this clonotype: Its ends do not fully match the called genes, so a read error is possible. V usage is TRBV27 and J usage is TRBJ2-3; 10 bases fit TRBD2. The CDR3 is made up of 15 amino acids. The V gene's germline CDR1 is MNHEY and CDR2 SMNVEV (reference sequence). CDR3 DNA: TGTGCCAGCGCTGTAGCGGGGGGTTACACAGATACGCGGTATTTT. It yields the protein CASAVAGGYTDTRYF.

This clonotype was counted a few times. CDR3 loop: CAISDLIQGRNYGYTF. DNA of the CDR3: TGTGCCATCAGTGACCTTATACAGGGGAGAAACTATGGCTACACCTTC. The chain is built from TRBV10-3 and TRBJ1-2; 7 nucleotides align to TRBD1. The CDR3 sequence is 16 residues long. Per germline, CDR1 ENHRY and CDR2 SYGVKD. With V trimmed by 3 bases and J by 2 bases, 9 bases remained unmatched.

The sample holds a few counts of this clonotype. The J gene is TRBJ2-3, the V gene TRBV4-1, with D unclear. The CDR3 contains 16 residues. V shed 1 base and J shed 0 bases, with 11 bases lying between them. CDR1 and CDR2 from the germline V gene are MGHRA and YSYEKL. CDR3 protein: CASSQGSGTSTDTQYF. The CDR3 coding sequence is TGCGCCAGCAGCCAAGGTTCCGGCACTAGCACAGATACGCAGTATTTT.

In this sample, this clonotype turned up a few times. The CDR3 DNA sequence: TGCAGTGCCAGACAAGCCGGAGATACGCAGTATTTT. Amino acids: CSARQAGDTQYF. V and J are TRBV20-1 and TRBJ2-3, with D unresolved. From germline, CDR1 is DFQATT and CDR2 SNEGSKA (reference sequence). The CDR3 is 12 residues long. Trimming shortened V by 6 bases and J by 5 bases, and 12 bases separated the two germline ends.

This clonotype was counted between two and nine times. The rearrangement links TRBV9 to TRBJ1-1; D ambiguous. Germline CDR1 reads SGDLS; CDR2 reads YYNGEE. Trimming shortened V by 2 bases and J by 0 bases, and 14 bases separated the two germline ends. The CDR3 has 16 residues. CDR3: CASSVGGTPMNTEAFF. DNA for the CDR3: TGTGCCAGCAGCGTGGGTGGAACACCCATGAACACTGAAGCTTTCTTT.

This clonotype showed up just a few times. This chain uses TRBV5-6 with TRBJ1-1; D is unclear. The germline gives CDR1 SGHDT, CDR2 YYEEEE. Trimming removed 5 bases at V and 1 base at J, with 6 bases between. The length of the CDR3 is 12 residues. The CDR3 loop is CASRAGNTEAFF. The CDR3 nucleotides read TGTGCCAGCAGGGCAGGGAACACTGAAGCTTTCTTT.